Following are 10 T cell receptor beta chains from one sample sequenced in a study of early T cells in non-severe SARS-CoV-2 infection. TCRdb ran MiXCR on the 5' RACE reads and lists one entry per CDR3 protein. The sample contains under 85,000 distinct CDR3 sequences, about 12% of which appear only once. The sequenced material came from whole blood. The receptor source for this set is an adult who was a healthcare worker with PCR-confirmed SARS-CoV-2 infection or an uninfected control (not recorded which).

This CDR3 is CASSYPGELFF. DNA for the CDR3: TGTGCCAGCAGTTACCCCGGGGAGCTGTTTTTT. V gene TRBV6-2 or TRBV6-3 combines with J gene TRBJ2-2; the D is unclear. CDR1 and CDR2 (germline): MNHEY, SVGEGT. There are 11 residues in the CDR3. Trimming left V 2 bases short and J 6 bases short, with 1 base between.

The V and J genes are TRBV28 and TRBJ1-1; D may be TRBD1 (5 bases). Trimming took off 4 bases at V and 1 base at J, with 13 bases between the two ends. CDR3 size: 15 residues. Per germline, CDR1 MDHEN and CDR2 SYDVKM. The CDR3 region is CASSSTFTGNTEAFF. In DNA form, the CDR3 reads TGTGCCAGCAGTTCCACCTTTACAGGGAACACTGAAGCTTTCTTT.

The chain carries TRBV12-3 or TRBV12-4 and TRBJ1-4; D is uncertain. Trimming removed 7 bases at V and 9 bases at J, with 12 bases between. The length of the CDR3 is 12 residues. CDR3 sequence reads: CASTAALQKLFF. The DNA for the CDR3 is TGTGCCAGCACCGCCGCTTTGCAAAAACTGTTTTTT.

This clonotype was observed at least ten times. The J gene is TRBJ2-3, the V gene TRBV27; no definite D call. Trimming shortened V by 0 bases and J by 4 bases, and 8 bases separated the two germline ends. Germline V lookup: CDR1 MNHEY, CDR2 SMNVEV (reference sequence). CDR3 length: 14 amino acids. This CDR3 reads CASSLSWTADTQYF. The CDR3 DNA reads TGTGCCAGCAGTTTATCTTGGACGGCAGATACGCAGTATTTT.

There are many counts of this clonotype. This sequence joins TRBV2 and TRBJ2-1; 8 nucleotides agree with TRBD1. Germline V CDR1 and CDR2: SNHLY, FYNNEI. The length of the CDR3 is 13 residues. V lost 7 bases and J lost 7; bases outside the gene matches: 6. The CDR3 bases are TGTGCCAGCATCGGACAGGGAGGTAATGAGCAGTTCTTC. As protein: CASIGQGGNEQFF.

V usage is TRBV9 and J usage is TRBJ1-5; no clear D. Between the trimmed V and J ends, which lost 0 bases and 1 base, there was a span of 14 bases. The CDR3 loop spans 17 amino acids. From germline, CDR1 is SGDLS and CDR2 YYNGEE. The CDR3 DNA sequence: TGTGCCAGCAGCGTAGAAGGACCCCCTCGGAGCAATCAGCCCCAGCATTTT. Translated, it gives CASSVEGPPRSNQPQHF.

This clonotype was counted ten times or more. The rearrangement joins TRBV19 to TRBJ2-7, with a weak D call TRBD2 (5 bases). Between the trimmed V and J ends, which lost 0 bases and 2 bases, there was a span of 11 bases. CDR1 and CDR2 from the germline V gene are LNHDA and SQIVND (reference sequence). The CDR3 runs 15 residues. The CDR3 DNA is TGTGCCAGTAGTATAGACCCCGGGGATACCTACGAGCAGTACTTC. Its protein product is CASSIDPGDTYEQYF.

This clonotype was seen many times. The chain employs TRBV5-1 and TRBJ1-1; D unresolved. This CDR3 is 14 amino acids long. Trimming took 2 bases from V and 4 from J, leaving 12 bases between them. The germline CDR1 and CDR2 sequences are SGHRS and YFSETQ. CDR3 in DNA: TGCGCCAGCAGCTTTCGGGGAGAGGGCACTGAAGCTTTCTTT. Translated, it gives CASSFRGEGTEAFF.

The chain is built from TRBV5-5 and TRBJ2-2; TRBD2 matches 7 bases. CDR1 and CDR2 from the germline V gene are SGHKS and YYEKEE (reference sequence). Trimming took 7 bases from V and 5 from J; bases not matched to a gene: 11. The CDR3 consists of 15 residues. CDR3 loop: CASYLSGIRTGELFF. In DNA form, the CDR3 reads TGTGCCAGCTACTTGAGCGGGATACGGACCGGGGAGCTGTTTTTT.

This clonotype appeared a few times. The CDR3 bases are TGCAGCGTTCCGGGGCCGGGAGATACGCAGTATTTT. Translation gives CSVPGPGDTQYF. The V gene is TRBV29-1, the J gene TRBJ2-3, with D possibly called TRBD1 or TRBD2 (5 bases each). Germline assignment: CDR1 SQVTM and CDR2 ANQGSEA. Trimming took off 5 bases at V and 5 bases at J, with 11 bases between the two ends. CDR3 length equals 12 residues.